This TCR beta chain originates from a study of lymphopenia after photon versus proton radiotherapy (dated by TCRdb to about 2019). In terms of the full investigation: In patients with gastrointestinal tumors who developed high-grade lymphopenia, the study compared the immunological effects of photon radiation therapy with those of proton radiation therapy. The cohort comprised more than 15 patients with gastrointestinal tumors who received either photon or proton therapy and then developed lymphopenia. The goal of the study was to characterize the differences between the two radiation modalities in how they affect the immune system.

Libraries were built with the immunoSEQ multiplex PCR assay. T cell repertoires were profiled with deep sequencing of rearranged TCR beta loci together with multiparametric flow cytometry. TCRdb re-hosts the immuneACCESS table, in-frame sequences only. Its copies lack some clones; in the studies checked, an unresolved V gene accounts for under half of them, and the cause for the rest is not known. The sample data list some 20,000 clones, and 85% to 95% of these were observed just once. Approximately 6.5% of the sample goes to the ten largest clones. General study outcomes and caveats: The authors looked at the survival association only in patients who died, and they framed better survival with proton therapy as a possibility rather than a demonstrated result. Across the cohort, an inverse correlation was found between a larger post-nadir drop in TCR diversity and overall survival time among patients who died. After the lymphocyte count nadir, oligoclonal expansion, especially of CD8+ Temra cells, was observed in photon-treated repertoires, and the drop in diversity was driven by this expansion. During treatment, patients who received proton therapy stayed relatively stable, whereas patients who received photon therapy lost naive T cells and TCR diversity and gained effector/memory populations.

To note about this clone: This clone's antigen is unknown. No base quality values were provided; no much bigger clone lies one nucleotide off.

V is pared back by 1 base and J by 10 bases, with 12 bases lying between the germline termini. Counted from cysteine to phenylalanine, this CDR3 has 13 amino acids. Only the CDR3 portion is preserved as DNA: 39 bases, with reading frame beginning at the first base. From a lookup of the germline V gene, CDR1 and CDR2 are SGHRS and YFSETQ. The rearranged chain carries TRBV5-1 and TRBJ2-1; a confident D gene designation cannot be given. This clonotype was obtained from a man aged 60 to 75 with pancreatic cancer. Source: peripheral blood, taken from a patient treated with photon-based radiotherapy. The DNA sequence reads TGCGCCAGCAGCTTGCCTCCTTTGCGGGAGCAGTTCTTC. Its protein reads: CASSLPPLREQFF.